Sequencing of this T cell receptor beta chain was carried out in a study of OX40 agonist ivuxolimab in advanced cancers. On this clone itself: What it binds is not known.

Trimming stripped 8 bases from V and 4 bases from J, with 15 bases between. This CDR3 has 14 amino acids. Germline CDR1 is MDHEN and CDR2 is SYDVKM. Regarding the study as a whole: Certain nonresponding patients likewise had low normalized T-cell clonal expansion. The CD4+ and CD8+ T cells in the blood had expanded clonally by week 6 at 0.1 to 3.0 mg/kg.

Assay used: immunoSEQ multiplex PCR; TCRdb lists only in-frame clones, some missing. Of over 80,000 clones listed, about 89% are singletons. The sample was CD4+ or CD8+ T cells sorted from blood, taken in a trial of the OX40 agonist ivuxolimab. This clonotype was obtained from an adult with an advanced solid tumor such as melanoma, head and neck, liver or kidney cancer. The chain is built from TRBV28 and TRBJ1-3; D gene ambiguous. In nucleotides, the CDR3 is TGTGCCAGCCGCTTGCAGGTAGACGGAAACACCATATATTTT. Encoded protein: CASRLQVDGNTIYF.